This TCR beta chain emerged from a study of blood T cell repertoires in COVID-19. Background on the study: Donors in the United States, Italy and Spain gave samples during acute or convalescent COVID-19. Sources were T cells, B-cell-depleted T cells, or PBMCs; the material itself was cDNA or gDNA.

Measured with immunoSEQ multiplex PCR; TCRdb has only the in-frame clones, and not every one. The top ten clones hold about 2% of a sample with around 260,000 clones, 75% to 90% of them seen once. Per germline, CDR1 KGHDR and CDR2 SFDVKD. The CDR3 extends over 13 amino acids. Trimming removed 7 bases at V and 1 base at J, with 9 bases between. The rearrangement uses TRBV24-1 and TRBJ1-1; D gene unclear. The clonotype was recovered from a man in his thirties or forties with active or convalescent COVID-19. Sequencing input: peripheral blood. CDR3 coding DNA: TGTGCCACCAGGAAGACTGAGAACACTGAAGCTTTCTTT. It codes for CATRKTENTEAFF.